This T cell receptor (beta chain) was recorded in a study of T cells in localized non-small cell lung cancer. Overall study results and limits: Heterogeneity cannot be ruled out, as sequencing used one tumor region only. Exceeding tumor, uninvolved adjacent lung had the highest T cell clonality. Turning up in adjacent lung were a median roughly 60 of the top 100 tumor clones.

V shed 2 bases, J shed 0 bases, and the junction held 5 bases outside the gene matches. CDR1 and CDR2 from the germline V gene are SGHAT and FQNNGV. The CDR3 length is 16 residues. As to this clone: Its antigen is currently unknown.

TCRdb's copy holds only in-frame clones and misses some; the assay was immunoSEQ multiplex PCR. Of about 24,000 clones detected, roughly four fifths appear once; the ten largest clones hold about 4.8%. Sample: PBMCs, taken before any cancer treatment. This sequence originates from a man between 40 and 70 years old with stage II lung adenocarcinoma. The chain joins TRBV11-2 to TRBJ2-5; 8 bases align to TRBD2. Here the CDR3 reads CASSLISGGYQETQYF. DNA for the CDR3: TGTGCCAGCAGCTTAATAAGCGGGGGATACCAAGAGACCCAGTACTTC.